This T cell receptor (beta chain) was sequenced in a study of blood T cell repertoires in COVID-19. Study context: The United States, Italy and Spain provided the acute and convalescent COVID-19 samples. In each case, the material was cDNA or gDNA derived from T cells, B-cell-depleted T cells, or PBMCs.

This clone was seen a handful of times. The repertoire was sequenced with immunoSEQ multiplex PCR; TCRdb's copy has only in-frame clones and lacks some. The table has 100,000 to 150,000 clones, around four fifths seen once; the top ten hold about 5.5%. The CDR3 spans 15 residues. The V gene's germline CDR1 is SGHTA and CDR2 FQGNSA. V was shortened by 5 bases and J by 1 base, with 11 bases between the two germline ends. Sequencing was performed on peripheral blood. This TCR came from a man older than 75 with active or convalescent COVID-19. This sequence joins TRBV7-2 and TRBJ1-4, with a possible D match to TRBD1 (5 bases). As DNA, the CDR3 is TGTGCCAGCAGCAAGAACCAGGGAACTAATGAAAAACTGTTTTTT. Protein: CASSKNQGTNEKLFF.